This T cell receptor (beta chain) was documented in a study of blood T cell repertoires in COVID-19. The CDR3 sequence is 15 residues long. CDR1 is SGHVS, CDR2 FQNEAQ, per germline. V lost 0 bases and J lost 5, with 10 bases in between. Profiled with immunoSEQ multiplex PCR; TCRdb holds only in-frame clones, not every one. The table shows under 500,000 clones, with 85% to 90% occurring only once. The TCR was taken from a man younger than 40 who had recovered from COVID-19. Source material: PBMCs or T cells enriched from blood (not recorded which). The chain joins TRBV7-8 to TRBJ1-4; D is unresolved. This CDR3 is CASSLARHGNEKLFF. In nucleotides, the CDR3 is TGTGCCAGCAGCTTAGCGAGACACGGCAATGAAAAACTGTTTTTT.